This T cell receptor beta chain is drawn from a study of PD-L1 blockade in urothelial cancer. Across the study: Atezolizumab at 1,200 mg intravenously every 3 weeks was started by patients in about 2014. Blood samples had a median of 141,255 T cells.

This sample's time point: peripheral blood 6 weeks after treatment start. The data were produced by immunoSEQ multiplex PCR, yet TCRdb's version contains in-frame clones alone and is incomplete. The data hold some 110,000 clones, with more than 85% observed a single time. Trimming removed 0 bases from V and 6 bases from J; junction bases left unmatched: 9. Looked up from germline, CDR1 is LGHNA and CDR2 is YSLEER. CDR3 size: 16 residues. The V and J genes are TRBV4-3 and TRBJ2-5, with 8 bases matching TRBD2. This TCR derives from a man between 60 and 75 years old with urothelial cancer. Sequencing was performed on PBMCs, taken around atezolizumab (anti-PD-L1) treatment. CDR3: CASSQEPAGGGKTQYF. The DNA of the CDR3 is TGCGCCAGCAGCCAAGAGCCCGCCGGGGGGGGGAAGACCCAGTACTTC.